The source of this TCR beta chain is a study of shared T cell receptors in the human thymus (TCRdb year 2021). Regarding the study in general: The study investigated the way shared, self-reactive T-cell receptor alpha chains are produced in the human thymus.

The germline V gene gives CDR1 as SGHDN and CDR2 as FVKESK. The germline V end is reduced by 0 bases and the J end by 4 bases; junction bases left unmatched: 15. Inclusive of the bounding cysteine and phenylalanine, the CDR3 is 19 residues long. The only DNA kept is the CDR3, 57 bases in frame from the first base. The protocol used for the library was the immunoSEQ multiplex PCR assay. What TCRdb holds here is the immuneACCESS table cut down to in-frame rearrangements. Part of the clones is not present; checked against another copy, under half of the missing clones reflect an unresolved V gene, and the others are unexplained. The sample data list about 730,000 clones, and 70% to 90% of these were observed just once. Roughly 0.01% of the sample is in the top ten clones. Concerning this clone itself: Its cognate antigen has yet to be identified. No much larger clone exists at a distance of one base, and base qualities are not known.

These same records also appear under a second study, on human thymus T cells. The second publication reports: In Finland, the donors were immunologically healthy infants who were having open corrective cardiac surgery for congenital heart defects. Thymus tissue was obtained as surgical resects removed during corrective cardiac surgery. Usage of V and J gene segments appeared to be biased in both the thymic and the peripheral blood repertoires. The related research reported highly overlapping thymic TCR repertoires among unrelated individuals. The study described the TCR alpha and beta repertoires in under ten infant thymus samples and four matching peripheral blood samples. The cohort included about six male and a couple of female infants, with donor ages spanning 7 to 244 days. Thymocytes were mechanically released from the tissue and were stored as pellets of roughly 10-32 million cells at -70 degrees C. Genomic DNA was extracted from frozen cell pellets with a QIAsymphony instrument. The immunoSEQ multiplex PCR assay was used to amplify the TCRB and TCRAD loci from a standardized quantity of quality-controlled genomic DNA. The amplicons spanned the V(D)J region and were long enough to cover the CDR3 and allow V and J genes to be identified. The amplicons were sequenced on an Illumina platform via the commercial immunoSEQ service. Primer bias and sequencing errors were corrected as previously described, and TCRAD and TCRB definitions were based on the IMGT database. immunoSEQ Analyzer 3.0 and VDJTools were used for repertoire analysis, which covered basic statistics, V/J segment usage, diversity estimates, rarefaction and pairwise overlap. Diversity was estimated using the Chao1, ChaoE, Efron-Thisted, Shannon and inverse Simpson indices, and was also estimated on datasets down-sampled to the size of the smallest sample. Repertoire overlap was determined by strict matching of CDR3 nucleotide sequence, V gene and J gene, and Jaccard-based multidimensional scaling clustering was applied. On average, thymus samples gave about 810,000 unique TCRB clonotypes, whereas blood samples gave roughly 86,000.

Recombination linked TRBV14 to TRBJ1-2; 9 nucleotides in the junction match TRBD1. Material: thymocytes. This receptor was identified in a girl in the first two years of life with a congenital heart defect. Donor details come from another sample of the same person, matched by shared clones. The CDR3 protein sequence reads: CASSQDQEDPQQGAYGYTF. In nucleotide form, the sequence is TGTGCCAGCAGCCAAGATCAAGAGGACCCACAACAGGGGGCCTATGGCTACACCTTC.